Here is one T cell receptor beta chain with its context. The data originate from a study of blood T cell repertoires in COVID-19. Study background: The cDNA or gDNA used as material had been derived from T cells, B-cell-depleted T cells, or PBMCs.

Sequenced by immunoSEQ multiplex PCR; TCRdb stores in-frame clones only, minus some. This table holds some 320,000 clones, almost 85% found once. This clonotype was obtained from a human donor in a cohort sampled during active COVID-19. Sequencing was performed on peripheral blood.

This CDR3 is CSAGQGLNTEAFF. The CDR3 region has the DNA TGCAGCGCCGGACAGGGGCTGAACACTGAAGCTTTCTTT. The rearrangement uses TRBV29-1 and TRBJ1-1; 9 bases match TRBD1. CDR1 is SQVTM and CDR2 is ANQGSEA in the germline V gene. This CDR3 is 13 amino acids long. The junction had 3 bases not matched to a gene; V was cut back by 7 bases and J by 0 bases.